This TCR beta chain came from a study of cytomegalovirus exposure and HLA in healthy donors. Germline V CDR1 and CDR2: MNHNS, SASEGT. V was pared by 1 base and J by 4 bases, with 5 bases between. The CDR3 length is 13 residues. The study, taken as a whole, reports: Generally TCR sequences proved uncommon, though certain public TCRs appeared in numerous donors. From TCR beta sequences, most subjects' HLA-A and HLA-B alleles were reportedly predicted accurately. In an earlier analysis, about 87% or about 30%: the productive usage of most TCR beta V segments. A later analysis, which compared TCR beta chains of equal frequency, found the HLA-associated ones more clonally expanded.

To note about this clone: What it binds is unknown.

The study ran its PCR with 60 Vbeta and 13 Jbeta primers. Data came from immunoSEQ multiplex PCR; TCRdb stores just in-frame clones and leaves some out. The sample holds about 89,000 clones; 85% are singletons and the top ten take 7.4%. This receptor was obtained from a man aged 40-50 years in good health and CMV-seropositive. Sequenced input: PBMCs. The chain combines TRBV6-1 with TRBJ1-5; no definite D call. CDR3 residues: CASSEGINQPQHF. In DNA, the CDR3 is TGTGCCAGCAGTGAAGGTATAAATCAGCCCCAGCATTTT.